Included here is one T cell receptor beta chain sequence, with context. The sample is drawn from a study of T cells after yellow fever vaccination. Turning to the study itself: Fractions containing few cells were prepared with SMART-Seq v4 Ultra Low Input.

This CDR3 region has 15 residues. Germline V gives CDR1 SGHRS, CDR2 YFSETQ. Trimming removed 0 bases at V and 5 bases at J, with 14 bases between. By 5'RACE template switching, TCR cDNA was produced, with a universal primer site and UMIs added in the process. One entry per CDR3 protein, called by TCRdb with MiXCR from the 5' RACE reads. The table shows about 500,000 distinct CDR3 sequences, with about 15% occurring only once. This TCR came from a man aged 18 to 30 who received the YFV17D yellow fever vaccine. The chain links TRBV5-1 to TRBJ2-5; unclear D gene. Source: PBMCs, taken about 5 days after the first yellow fever vaccination. The CDR3 protein is CASSLGQAGRETQYF. CDR3 sequence (DNA): TGCGCCAGCAGCTTGGGGCAGGCCGGGCGGGAGACCCAGTACTTC.